This T cell receptor beta chain was documented in a study of blood T cell repertoires in COVID-19. V lost 6 bases to trimming and J lost 4 bases; unmatched junction nucleotides: 10. Per the germline V gene, CDR1 is MDHEN and CDR2 is SYDVKM. The CDR3 totals 15 residues. Libraries were prepared by immunoSEQ multiplex PCR; TCRdb keeps only in-frame clonotypes and omits some of them. The sample records over 200,000 clones, approximately 81% being singletons. The rearrangement uses TRBV28 and TRBJ1-2, with 8 bases that match TRBD1. Sample: peripheral blood. The receptor comes from a woman aged 80 or over with acute or convalescent COVID-19. CDR3 coding DNA: TGTGCCAGCAGGGGGACAGGAAACTCACGCTATGGCTACACCTTC. It translates to CASRGTGNSRYGYTF.